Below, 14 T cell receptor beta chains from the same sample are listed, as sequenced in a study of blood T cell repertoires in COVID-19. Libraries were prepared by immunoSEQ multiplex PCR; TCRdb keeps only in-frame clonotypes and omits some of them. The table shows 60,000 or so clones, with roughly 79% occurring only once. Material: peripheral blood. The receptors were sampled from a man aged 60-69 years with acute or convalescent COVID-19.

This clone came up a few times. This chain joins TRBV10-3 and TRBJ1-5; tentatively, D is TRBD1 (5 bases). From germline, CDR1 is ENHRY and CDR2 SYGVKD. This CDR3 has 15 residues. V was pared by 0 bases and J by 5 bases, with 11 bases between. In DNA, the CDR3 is TGTGCCATCAGTGAGTCTCCTGGAGGGGATCAGCCCCAGCATTTT. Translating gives CAISESPGGDQPQHF.

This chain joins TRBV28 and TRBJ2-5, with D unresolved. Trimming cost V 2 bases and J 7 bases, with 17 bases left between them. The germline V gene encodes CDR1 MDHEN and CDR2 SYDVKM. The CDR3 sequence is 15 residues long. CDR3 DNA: TGTGCCAGCAGTTTACCCCGCTACGACGAGGTGACCCAGTACTTC. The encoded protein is CASSLPRYDEVTQYF.

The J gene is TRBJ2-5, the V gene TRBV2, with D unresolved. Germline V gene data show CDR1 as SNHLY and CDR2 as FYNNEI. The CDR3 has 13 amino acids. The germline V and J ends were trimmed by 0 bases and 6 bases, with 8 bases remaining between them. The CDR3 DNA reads TGTGCCAGCAGTGAAGCGCTTAGTCAGACCCAGTACTTC. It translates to CASSEALSQTQYF.

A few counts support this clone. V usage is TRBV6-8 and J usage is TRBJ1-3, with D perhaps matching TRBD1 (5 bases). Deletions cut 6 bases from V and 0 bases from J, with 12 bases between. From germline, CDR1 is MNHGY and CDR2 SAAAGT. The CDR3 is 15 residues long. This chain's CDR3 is CASSLGHLSGNTIYF. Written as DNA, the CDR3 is TGTGCCAGCAGCCTTGGACACCTCTCTGGAAACACCATATATTTT.

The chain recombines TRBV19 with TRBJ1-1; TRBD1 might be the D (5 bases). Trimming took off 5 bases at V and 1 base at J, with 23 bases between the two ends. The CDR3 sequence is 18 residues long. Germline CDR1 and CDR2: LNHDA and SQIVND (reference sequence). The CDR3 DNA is TGTGCCAGTAGTGTGCGGGACGCAGCACCTTTAGCGAACACTGAAGCTTTCTTT. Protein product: CASSVRDAAPLANTEAFF.

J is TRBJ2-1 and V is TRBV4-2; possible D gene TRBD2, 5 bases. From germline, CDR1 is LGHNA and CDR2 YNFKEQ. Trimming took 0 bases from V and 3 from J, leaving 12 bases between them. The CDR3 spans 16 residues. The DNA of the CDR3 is TGTGCCAGCAGCCAAGACCCCGGGGATTACTACAATGAGCAGTTCTTC. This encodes CASSQDPGDYYNEQFF.

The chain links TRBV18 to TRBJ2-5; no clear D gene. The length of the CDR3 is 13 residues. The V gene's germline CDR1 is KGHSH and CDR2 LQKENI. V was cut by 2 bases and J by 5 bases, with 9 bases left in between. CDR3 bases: TGTGCCAGCTCACCAAAGCGCGAGGAGACCCAGTACTTC. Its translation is CASSPKREETQYF.

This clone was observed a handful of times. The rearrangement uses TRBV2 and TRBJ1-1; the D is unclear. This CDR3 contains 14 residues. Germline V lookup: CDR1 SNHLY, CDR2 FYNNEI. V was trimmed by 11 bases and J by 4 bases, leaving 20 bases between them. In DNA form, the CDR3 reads TGTGCCTTACGTCCCCCATTCGGCGGCACTGAAGCTTTCTTT. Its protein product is CALRPPFGGTEAFF. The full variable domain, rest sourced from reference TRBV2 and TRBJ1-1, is EPEVTQTPSHQVTQMGQEVILRCVPISNHLYFYWYRQILGQKVEFLVSFYNNEISEKSEIFDDQFSVERPDGSNFTLKIRSTKLEDSAMYFCALRPPFGGTEAFFGQGTRLTVV.

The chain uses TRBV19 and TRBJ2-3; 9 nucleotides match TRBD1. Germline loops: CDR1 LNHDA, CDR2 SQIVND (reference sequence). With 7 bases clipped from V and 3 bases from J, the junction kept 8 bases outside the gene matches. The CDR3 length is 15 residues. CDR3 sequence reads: CASNRGQGSTDTQYF. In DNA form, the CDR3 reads TGTGCCAGTAACCGGGGACAGGGTTCGACAGATACGCAGTATTTT.

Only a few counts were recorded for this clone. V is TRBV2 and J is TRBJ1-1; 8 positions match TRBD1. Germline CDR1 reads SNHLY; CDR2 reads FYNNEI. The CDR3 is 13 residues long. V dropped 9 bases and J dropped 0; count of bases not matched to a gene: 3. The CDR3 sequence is CARGQGLNTEAFF. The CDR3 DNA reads TGTGCCAGAGGACAGGGACTGAACACTGAAGCTTTCTTT.

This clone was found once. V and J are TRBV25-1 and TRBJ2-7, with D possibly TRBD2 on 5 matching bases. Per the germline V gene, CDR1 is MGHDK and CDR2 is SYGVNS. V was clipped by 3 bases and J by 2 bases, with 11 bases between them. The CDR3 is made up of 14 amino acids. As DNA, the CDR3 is TGTGCCAGCAGTGACTCTACGAGGGCCTACGAGCAGTACTTC. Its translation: CASSDSTRAYEQYF.

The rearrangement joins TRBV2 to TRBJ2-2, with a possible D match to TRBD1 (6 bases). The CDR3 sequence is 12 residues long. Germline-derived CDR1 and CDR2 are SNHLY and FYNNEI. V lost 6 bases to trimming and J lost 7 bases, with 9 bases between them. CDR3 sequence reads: CASRGDIGELFF. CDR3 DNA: TGTGCCAGCAGAGGGGACATCGGGGAGCTGTTTTTT. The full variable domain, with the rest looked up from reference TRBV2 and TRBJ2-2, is EPEVTQTPSHQVTQMGQEVILRCVPISNHLYFYWYRQILGQKVEFLVSFYNNEISEKSEIFDDQFSVERPDGSNFTLKIRSTKLEDSAMYFCASRGDIGELFFGEGSRLTVL.

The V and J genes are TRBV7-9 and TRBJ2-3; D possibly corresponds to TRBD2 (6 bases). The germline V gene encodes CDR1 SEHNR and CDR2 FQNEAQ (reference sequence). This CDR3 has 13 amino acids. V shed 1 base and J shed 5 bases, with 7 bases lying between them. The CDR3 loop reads CASSLGGEDTQYF. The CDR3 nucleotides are TGTGCCAGCAGCTTAGGGGGGGAAGATACGCAGTATTTT.

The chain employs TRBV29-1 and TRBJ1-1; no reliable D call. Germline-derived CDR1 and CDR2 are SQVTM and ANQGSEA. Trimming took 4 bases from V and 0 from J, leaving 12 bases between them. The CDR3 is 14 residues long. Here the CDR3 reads CSVAEEPMNTEAFF. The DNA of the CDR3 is TGCAGCGTTGCGGAGGAGCCCATGAACACTGAAGCTTTCTTT.